The 32 T cell receptor beta chains below all came from one sample that was sequenced in a study of blood T cell repertoires in COVID-19. This table comes from immunoSEQ multiplex PCR, and its TCRdb copy is limited to in-frame clones, with some not included. The data hold around 230,000 clones, with 80% to 90% observed a single time. What was sequenced was PBMCs or T cells enriched from blood (not recorded which). Every receptor here comes from a man aged 40-49 years who had recovered from COVID-19.

The chain has TRBV6-6 and TRBJ1-6; D not resolved. Trimming took 6 bases from V and 5 from J, leaving 11 bases between them. CDR1 and CDR2 from the germline V gene are MNHNY and SVGAGI (reference sequence). CDR3 length: 14 residues. The CDR3 DNA reads as TGTGCCAGCAGATCCGACATGCATAATTCACCCCTCCACTTT. This codes for CASRSDMHNSPLHF.

The CDR3 region has the DNA TGCGCCAGCAGCCACCTTTACCGTGAGGTGAACTATGGCTACACCTTC. As protein: CASSHLYREVNYGYTF. V gene TRBV4-1 combines with J gene TRBJ1-2; the D is unclear. Trimming removed 3 bases from V and 2 bases from J, with 16 bases in between. Per germline, CDR1 MGHRA and CDR2 YSYEKL. The CDR3 contains 16 residues.

The rearrangement links TRBV27 to TRBJ2-3; TRBD2 matches at 9 bases. Losses at the gene ends were 2 bases for V and 0 bases for J; bases not matched to a gene: 6. The CDR3 sequence is 17 residues long. CDR1 MNHEY and CDR2 SMNVEV come from the germline V gene (reference sequence). The CDR3 coding sequence is TGTGCCAGCAGTTTACAACCTAGCGGGGTGAGCACAGATACGCAGTATTTT. This translates into CASSLQPSGVSTDTQYF.

This rearrangement joins TRBV12-3 or TRBV12-4 to TRBJ1-2; tentatively, D is TRBD1 (6 bases). The V end was cut by 3 bases, the J end by 4 bases, with 9 bases between. The CDR3 runs 13 residues. CDR3: CASSLTGVYGYTF. In DNA form, the CDR3 reads TGTGCCAGCAGTTTGACAGGCGTCTATGGCTACACCTTC.

The chain recombines TRBV7-9 with TRBJ2-1; maybe TRBD1 (6 bases). The germline V gene encodes CDR1 SEHNR and CDR2 FQNEAQ (reference sequence). The V and J ends lost 7 bases and 7 bases respectively, with 26 bases between them. This CDR3 contains 17 residues. CDR3 nucleotide sequence: TGTGCCAGCAACCCGGGGATTGGGGGCGTCAATTCTAATGAGCAGTTCTTC. This gives the protein CASNPGIGGVNSNEQFF.

V and J are TRBV4-2 and TRBJ2-1, with TRBD2 identical over 12 bases. Germline trimming cut 1 base from V and 6 bases from J; bases unmatched to any gene: 10. This CDR3 is 18 amino acids long. The V gene's germline CDR1 is LGHNA and CDR2 YNFKEQ. This CDR3 reads CASSQGLAGAPRANEQFF. DNA for the CDR3: TGTGCCAGCAGCCAAGGACTAGCGGGGGCCCCTAGGGCCAATGAGCAGTTCTTC.

The chain links TRBV9 to TRBJ2-1; 10 bases fit TRBD2. The CDR3 contains 15 residues. V shed 0 bases, J shed 8 bases, and the junction held 5 bases outside the gene matches. The germline CDR1 and CDR2 sequences are SGDLS and YYNGEE. The CDR3 loop reads CASSVEAGGPDEQFF. The CDR3 nucleotides are TGTGCCAGCAGCGTAGAAGCGGGAGGGCCAGATGAGCAGTTCTTC.

This chain uses TRBV2 with TRBJ1-4, with 10 bases identical to TRBD1. The V and J ends lost 5 bases and 5 bases, in that order; junction bases with no gene match: 8. CDR1 and CDR2 (germline): SNHLY, FYNNEI. CDR3 size: 16 residues. CDR3 amino acids: CASSPPGTGANEKLFF. CDR3 sequence (DNA): TGTGCCAGCAGTCCTCCAGGGACAGGGGCGAATGAAAAACTGTTTTTT.

This rearrangement joins TRBV18 to TRBJ1-2; 7 positions match TRBD1. The CDR3 sequence is 12 residues long. Germline V gene data show CDR1 as KGHSH and CDR2 as LQKENI. The V and J ends lost 4 bases and 5 bases, in that order; junction bases with no gene match: 1. Written as DNA, the CDR3 is TGTGCCAGCTCACGGGACAGATATGGCTACACCTTC. It codes for CASSRDRYGYTF.

The gene calls are TRBV18 and TRBJ1-5; D is possibly TRBD1 (5 bases). Per the germline V gene, CDR1 is KGHSH and CDR2 is LQKENI. Trimming removed 8 bases at V and 3 bases at J, with 11 bases between. The CDR3 consists of 13 residues. CDR3 in DNA: TGTGCCAGCACCACAGGTTACAATCAGCCCCAGCATTTT. Its translation: CASTTGYNQPQHF.

The gene calls are TRBV24-1 and TRBJ2-4; 7 positions agree with TRBD1. CDR3 length: 15 amino acids. Germline CDR1 KGHDR, CDR2 SFDVKD. With 8 bases clipped from V and 3 bases from J, the junction kept 9 bases outside the gene matches. CDR3 sequence reads: CATTLQGFGKNIQYF. CDR3 DNA: TGTGCCACCACTTTACAGGGGTTCGGCAAAAACATTCAGTACTTC.

This clone was found once. The CDR3: CASSSTQRGYTF. CDR3 DNA sequence: TGTGCCAGCAGCTCGACCCAGAGGGGCTACACCTTC. This sequence joins TRBV28 and TRBJ1-2, with no clear D. Germline lookup yields CDR1 MDHEN and CDR2 SYDVKM. CDR3 size: 12 residues. V was cut by 6 bases and J by 8 bases, with 13 bases left in between.

V usage is TRBV6-5 and J usage is TRBJ1-1; 9 nucleotides line up with TRBD1. The V gene's germline CDR1 is MNHEY and CDR2 SVGAGI. The CDR3 covers 14 residues. J gave up 5 bases and V 4 bases, and 5 bases lay outside the gene matches. The CDR3 sequence: CASSWTGVGTEAFF. The CDR3 bases are TGTGCCAGCAGTTGGACAGGGGTGGGTACTGAAGCTTTCTTT.

The chain recombines TRBV7-2 with TRBJ1-1, with D unclear. The germline V gene has CDR1 SGHTA and CDR2 FQGNSA. The CDR3 sequence is 14 residues long. The V gene lost 5 bases and the J gene lost 1 base, with 11 bases spanning the gap. CDR3 in amino acids: CASSDQVWNTEAFF. The CDR3 region has the DNA TGTGCCAGCAGCGACCAGGTTTGGAACACTGAAGCTTTCTTT.

The rearrangement uses TRBV5-4 and TRBJ2-6; D is possibly TRBD2 (5 bases). Germline lookup yields CDR1 SGHNT and CDR2 YYREEE (reference sequence). V lost 4 bases and J 1 base, leaving 21 bases between the germline ends. The CDR3 runs to 19 residues. This CDR3 reads CASSTTFRSGGSGANVLTF. CDR3 sequence (DNA): TGTGCCAGCAGCACCACCTTCAGAAGCGGTGGGTCTGGGGCCAACGTCCTGACTTTC.

V gene TRBV6-2 or TRBV6-3 combines with J gene TRBJ1-4; maybe TRBD1 (5 bases). Germline values: CDR1 MNHEY, CDR2 SVGEGT. Trimming left V 0 bases short and J 3 bases short, with 17 bases between. The CDR3 covers 18 residues. CDR3: CASSYSNFPGEANEKLFF. Here the CDR3 DNA reads TGTGCCAGCAGTTACTCGAATTTTCCGGGGGAGGCTAATGAAAAACTGTTTTTT.

The chain employs TRBV5-4 and TRBJ2-2; 9 bases line up with TRBD1. Germline assignment: CDR1 SGHNT and CDR2 YYREEE (reference sequence). V was clipped by 7 bases and J by 6 bases; unmatched bases: 13. The CDR3 extends over 16 amino acids. In nucleotides, the CDR3 is TGTGCCAGCCGATCGGGACAGGGAGGTTACGCCGGGGAGCTGTTTTTT. Its translation: CASRSGQGGYAGELFF.

The chain links TRBV11-2 to TRBJ2-1; 10 nucleotides align to TRBD1. The trim removed 5 bases at V and 2 bases at J, leaving 3 bases unmatched. Germline V gene lookup returns CDR1 SGHAT and CDR2 FQNNGV. The CDR3 runs to 15 residues. The CDR3 nucleotides read TGTGCCAGCAGCCCGGGACAGGGGACCTACAATGAGCAGTTCTTC. Translation gives CASSPGQGTYNEQFF.

This sequence joins TRBV30 and TRBJ2-2; D is uncertain. The CDR3 runs to 12 residues. Trimming took off 2 bases at V and 5 bases at J, with 6 bases between the two ends. Germline CDR1 GTSNPN, CDR2 SVGIG (reference sequence). CDR3 amino acids: CAWSPITGELFF. The DNA of the CDR3 is TGTGCCTGGAGTCCCATTACCGGGGAGCTGTTTTTT.

This chain joins TRBV10-2 and TRBJ2-7; possibly TRBD2 for D (6 bases). V lost 2 bases, J lost 1 base, and 12 bases lay in between. CDR1 and CDR2 (germline): WSHSY, SAAADI. The CDR3 sequence is 15 residues long. CDR3 nucleotides: TGCGCCAGCAGTGAGGATCGGGGGAGGTCCTACGAGCAGTACTTC. Amino acid sequence: CASSEDRGRSYEQYF.

This sequence joins TRBV19 and TRBJ2-3, with D possibly matching TRBD1 (5 bases). Between the trimmed V and J ends, which lost 5 bases and 4 bases, there was a span of 10 bases. CDR3 length equals 13 residues. Looked up from germline, CDR1 is LNHDA and CDR2 is SQIVND (reference sequence). CDR3 DNA: TGTGCCAGTAGTTTCGTAGGGGCAGATACGCAGTATTTT. This translates into CASSFVGADTQYF.

The J gene is TRBJ2-3, the V gene TRBV3-1 (or the pseudogene TRBV3-2), with TRBD2 matching 7 bases. The V gene's germline CDR1 is LGHDT and CDR2 YNNKEL (reference sequence). The CDR3 totals 13 residues. V was clipped by 7 bases and J by 3 bases; unmatched bases: 4. Written as DNA, the CDR3 is TGTGCCAGCACCTTTAGCGGGACAGATACGCAGTATTTT. Its protein is CASTFSGTDTQYF.

The V gene is TRBV4-1, the J gene TRBJ1-2; the D is unclear. V lost 3 bases and J 2 bases, leaving 16 bases between the germline ends. This CDR3 is 16 amino acids long. Germline assignment: CDR1 MGHRA and CDR2 YSYEKL. The CDR3 nucleotides are TGCGCCAGCAGCCAGGATTGGATCCCGGGGAACTATGGCTACACCTTC. This sequence encodes CASSQDWIPGNYGYTF.

The J gene is TRBJ2-3, the V gene TRBV20-1; 12 bases fit TRBD2. J lost 2 bases, V lost 6 bases, and 6 bases had no gene match. The CDR3 has 15 residues. CDR1 and CDR2 from the germline V gene are DFQATT and SNEGSKA (reference sequence). CDR3 DNA sequence: TGCAGTGCCAGTGGGACTAGCGGGTCCACAGATACGCAGTATTTT. This codes for CSASGTSGSTDTQYF.

V usage is TRBV18 and J usage is TRBJ2-6; D may be TRBD2 (5 bases). V dropped 2 bases and J dropped 0 bases, with 8 bases sitting between them. Germline V gene lookup returns CDR1 KGHSH and CDR2 LQKENI. The CDR3 extends over 16 amino acids. The CDR3 loop is CASSPRGISGANVLTF. The CDR3 DNA is TGTGCCAGCTCACCAAGAGGGATCTCTGGGGCCAACGTCCTGACTTTC.

Written as DNA, the CDR3 is TGTGCCTGGAAAACAGGGGCTGGAAACACCATATATTTT. Its translation is CAWKTGAGNTIYF. The chain recombines TRBV30 with TRBJ1-3, with 7 positions matching TRBD1. The germline gives CDR1 GTSNPN, CDR2 SVGIG (reference sequence). V trimming: 4 bases; J trimming: 2 bases; junction bases outside the gene matches: 2. The CDR3 is 13 residues long. The full variable domain, in which reference TRBV30 and TRBJ1-3 provide the parts outside the CDR3, is SQTIHQWPATLVQPVGSPLSLECTVEGTSNPNLYWYRQAAGRGLQLLFYSVGIGQISSEVPQNLSASRPQDRQFILSSKKLLLSDSGFYLCAWKTGAGNTIYFGEGSWLTVV.

This clone was seen once. This chain uses TRBV13 with TRBJ2-5; a weak D match, TRBD1 (6 bases). In germline, CDR1 is PRHDT, CDR2 FYEKMQ (reference sequence). The CDR3 extends over 12 amino acids. Trimming took 5 bases from V and 3 from J, leaving 7 bases between them. In nucleotides, the CDR3 is TGTGCCAGCAGCGGGGACAAAGAGACCCAGTACTTC. Its protein is CASSGDKETQYF.

This clone has a handful of counts. Distinct nucleotide sequences in the sample also encode this CDR3. The chain couples TRBV5-5 to TRBJ1-1, with 7 bases aligning to TRBD1. There are 15 residues in the CDR3. Germline values: CDR1 SGHKS, CDR2 YYEKEE (reference sequence). V dropped 1 base and J dropped 0; count of bases not matched to a gene: 3. CDR3 DNA: TGTGCCAGCAGCTTGTCAGGGGGAATGAACACTGAAGCTTTCTTT. Encoded protein: CASSLSGGMNTEAFF. Together with reference TRBV5-5 and TRBJ1-1, the CDR3 gives the full variable domain: DAGVTQSPTHLIKTRGQQVTLRCSPISGHKSVSWYQQVLGQGPQFIFQYYEKEERGRGNFPDRFSARQFPNYSSELNVNALLLGDSALYLCASSLSGGMNTEAFFGQGTRLTVV.

The chain joins TRBV19 to TRBJ2-1, with D maybe TRBD1 (5 bases). CDR1 and CDR2 from the germline V gene are LNHDA and SQIVND (reference sequence). This CDR3 region has 16 residues. V lost 4 bases, J lost 0 bases, and 13 bases lay in between. This CDR3 is CASSSTGIGSYNEQFF. The CDR3 nucleotides read TGTGCCAGTAGTAGTACAGGAATAGGCTCCTACAATGAGCAGTTCTTC.

This clone was observed a handful of times. The junction and the germline gene differ at one end; a read error may be behind it. The chain joins TRBV11-1 to TRBJ2-2; tentatively, D is TRBD2 (5 bases). The CDR3 is made up of 15 amino acids. Germline-derived CDR1 and CDR2 are SGHAT and FQDESV (reference sequence). CDR3 in DNA: TGTGCCAGCAGCGTAGCGAGGGCAAGCACCGGGGAGCTGTTTTTT. Its protein is CASSVARASTGELFF.

This sequence joins TRBV10-3 and TRBJ1-5; D not certain. The CDR3 has 12 amino acids. The V gene's germline CDR1 is ENHRY and CDR2 SYGVKD. V lost 3 bases and J 6 bases, leaving 6 bases between the germline ends. The CDR3 region is CAISDVGQPQHF. The DNA of the CDR3 is TGTGCCATCAGTGATGTCGGTCAGCCCCAGCATTTT.

This CDR3 reads CASSNRAEGEKLFF. CDR3 DNA: TGTGCCAGCAGCAACCGGGCCGAGGGAGAAAAACTGTTTTTT. The chain employs TRBV9 and TRBJ1-4, with unresolved D. The CDR3 is made up of 14 amino acids. V gave up 4 bases and J gave up 8 bases, with 15 bases separating them. Germline V gene data show CDR1 as SGDLS and CDR2 as YYNGEE.